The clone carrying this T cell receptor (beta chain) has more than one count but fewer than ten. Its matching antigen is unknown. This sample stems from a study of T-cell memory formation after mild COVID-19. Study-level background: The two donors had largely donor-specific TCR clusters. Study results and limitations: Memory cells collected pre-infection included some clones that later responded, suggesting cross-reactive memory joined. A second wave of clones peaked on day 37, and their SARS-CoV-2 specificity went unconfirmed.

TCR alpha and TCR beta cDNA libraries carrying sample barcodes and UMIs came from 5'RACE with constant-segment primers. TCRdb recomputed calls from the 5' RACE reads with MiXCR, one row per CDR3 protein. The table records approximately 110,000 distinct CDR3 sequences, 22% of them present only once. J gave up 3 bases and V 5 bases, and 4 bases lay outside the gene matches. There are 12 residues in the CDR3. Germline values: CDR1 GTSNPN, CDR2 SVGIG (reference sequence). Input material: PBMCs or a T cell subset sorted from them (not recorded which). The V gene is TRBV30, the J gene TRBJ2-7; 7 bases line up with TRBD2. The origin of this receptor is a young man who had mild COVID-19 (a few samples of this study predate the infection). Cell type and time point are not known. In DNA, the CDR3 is TGTGCCTGGCGGGGGGTCGTCTACGAGCAGTACTTC. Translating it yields CAWRGVVYEQYF.